The clone carrying this T cell receptor beta chain was counted once. This entry comes from a study of blood T cell repertoires in COVID-19. Across the whole study: The samples span acute and convalescent COVID-19 from the United States, Italy and Spain. From T cells, B-cell-depleted T cells, or PBMCs came the material, which was cDNA or gDNA.

Per the study methods: Amplification with reference gene primers provided the estimates of nucleated cell counts. Sequenced by immunoSEQ multiplex PCR; TCRdb stores in-frame clones only, minus some. The DNA was the basis for D and trimming; V, J and clone size are from that table. The profile shows 210,000 or so clones, approximately 84% of them singletons. Germline lookup yields CDR1 LGHDT and CDR2 YNNKEL (reference sequence). The CDR3 is 14 amino acids. The ends lost 4 bases at V and 5 bases at J; junction bases unmatched: 6. This receptor was identified in a man in his forties or fifties with acute or convalescent COVID-19. Sequencing used peripheral blood. The chain recombines TRBV3-1 (or the pseudogene TRBV3-2) with TRBJ2-7; TRBD1 agrees at 9 bases. CDR3 in DNA: TGTGCCAGCAGCCCGGGACAGGGTGCGGACGAGCAGTACTTC. It encodes CASSPGQGADEQYF.